This T cell receptor (beta chain) came from a study of OX40 agonist ivuxolimab in advanced cancers. General observations from the study: Dosing at 0.1 to 3.0 mg/kg was accompanied by clonal expansion of CD4+ and CD8+ blood T cells by week 6.

TCRdb's table, derived via immunoSEQ multiplex PCR, lists solely in-frame clones and lacks some. This sample has 55,000 to 65,000 clones; more than 65% occur once, and the top ten carry more than 0.4%. V shed 4 bases and J shed 1 base, with 1 base lying between them. Looked up from germline, CDR1 is MNHNS and CDR2 is SASEGT. The CDR3 contains 11 residues. A note on this clone: The antigen is not known.

The chain has TRBV6-1 and TRBJ2-5; D is undetermined. The sequence derives from an adult with an advanced solid tumor such as melanoma, head and neck, liver or kidney cancer. This specimen consisted of CD4+ or CD8+ T cells sorted from blood, obtained in a trial of the OX40 agonist ivuxolimab. CDR3 DNA: TGTGCCAGCAGTGTCCAAGAGACCCAGTACTTC. It is translated as CASSVQETQYF.